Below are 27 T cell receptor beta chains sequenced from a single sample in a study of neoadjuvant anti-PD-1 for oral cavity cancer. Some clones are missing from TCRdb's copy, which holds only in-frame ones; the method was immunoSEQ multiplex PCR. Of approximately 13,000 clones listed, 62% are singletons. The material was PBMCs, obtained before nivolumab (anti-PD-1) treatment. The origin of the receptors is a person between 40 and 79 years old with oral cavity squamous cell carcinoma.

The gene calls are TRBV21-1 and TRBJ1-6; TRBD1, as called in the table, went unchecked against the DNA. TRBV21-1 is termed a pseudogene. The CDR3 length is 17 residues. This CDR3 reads CASSSPASGTTDSPLHF. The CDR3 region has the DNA TGTGCCAGCAGCAGCCCCGCCTCCGGGACAACTGATTCACCCCTCCACTTT.

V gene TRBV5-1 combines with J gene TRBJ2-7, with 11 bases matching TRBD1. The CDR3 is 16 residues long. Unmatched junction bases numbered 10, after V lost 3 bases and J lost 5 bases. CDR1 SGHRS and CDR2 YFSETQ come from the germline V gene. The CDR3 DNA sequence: TGCGCCAGCAGCTCCGGCCCGGGACAGGGGGAGGACGAGCAGTACTTC. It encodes CASSSGPGQGEDEQYF.

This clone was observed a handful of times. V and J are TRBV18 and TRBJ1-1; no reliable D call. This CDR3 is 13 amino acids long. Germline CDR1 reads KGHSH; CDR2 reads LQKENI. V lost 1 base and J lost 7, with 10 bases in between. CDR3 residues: CASSPQRGLEAFF. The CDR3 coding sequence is TGTGCCAGCTCACCACAAAGAGGGCTTGAAGCTTTCTTT.

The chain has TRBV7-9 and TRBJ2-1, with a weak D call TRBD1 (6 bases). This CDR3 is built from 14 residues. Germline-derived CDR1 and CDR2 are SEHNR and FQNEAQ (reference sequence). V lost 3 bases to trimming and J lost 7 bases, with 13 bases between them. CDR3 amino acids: CASSLGITGNEQFF. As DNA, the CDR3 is TGTGCCAGCAGCTTGGGGATTACAGGGAATGAGCAGTTCTTC. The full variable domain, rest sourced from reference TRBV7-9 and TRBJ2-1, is DTGVSQNPRHKITKRGQNVTFRCDPISEHNRLYWYRQTLGQGPEFLTYFQNEAQLEKSRLLSDRFSAERPKGSFSTLEIQRTEQGDSAMYLCASSLGITGNEQFFGPGTRLTVL.

The CDR3 DNA sequence: TGTGCCAGCAAAGTAAGGGATTCTGGAAACACCATATATTTT. Protein: CASKVRDSGNTIYF. This sequence joins TRBV6-5 and TRBJ1-3, with no clear D. V gave up 7 bases and J gave up 1 base, with 11 bases separating them. The CDR3 length is 14 residues. In germline, CDR1 is MNHEY, CDR2 SVGAGI.

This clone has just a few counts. The CDR3 loop reads CASSEATGRNEKLFF. The CDR3 nucleotides are TGTGCCAGCAGTGAGGCGACAGGGCGAAATGAAAAACTGTTTTTT. The chain employs TRBV25-1 and TRBJ1-4; 7 nucleotides line up with TRBD1. This CDR3 comprises 15 residues. J lost 5 bases, V lost 3 bases, and 6 bases had no gene match. Germline lookup yields CDR1 MGHDK and CDR2 SYGVNS.

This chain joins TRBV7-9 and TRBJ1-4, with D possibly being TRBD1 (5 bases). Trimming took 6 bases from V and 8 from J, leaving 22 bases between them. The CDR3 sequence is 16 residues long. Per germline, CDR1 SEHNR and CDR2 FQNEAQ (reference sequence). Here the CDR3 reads CASSRSLREDNEKLFF. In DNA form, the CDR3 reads TGTGCCAGCAGTCGATCCCTCAGGGAGGATAACGAAAAACTGTTTTTT.

The CDR3 nucleotides are TGTGCCAGCAGCCCCTCCCCCCCGACTAGCGGGAGAACTTCGAGCTCCTACAATGAGCAGTTCTTC. Protein sequence: CASSPSPPTSGRTSSSYNEQFF. The chain employs TRBV27 and TRBJ2-1, with TRBD2 matching over 12 bases. This CDR3 comprises 22 residues. Germline CDR1 is MNHEY and CDR2 is SMNVEV (reference sequence). The V segment lost 6 bases and the J segment 0 bases; nucleotides outside the gene matches: 21.

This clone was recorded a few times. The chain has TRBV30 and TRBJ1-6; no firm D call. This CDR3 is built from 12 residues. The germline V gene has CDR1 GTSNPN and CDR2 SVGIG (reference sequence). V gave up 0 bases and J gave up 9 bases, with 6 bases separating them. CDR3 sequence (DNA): TGTGCCTGGAGTGTACGCGGTTCACCCCTCCACTTT. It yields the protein CAWSVRGSPLHF.

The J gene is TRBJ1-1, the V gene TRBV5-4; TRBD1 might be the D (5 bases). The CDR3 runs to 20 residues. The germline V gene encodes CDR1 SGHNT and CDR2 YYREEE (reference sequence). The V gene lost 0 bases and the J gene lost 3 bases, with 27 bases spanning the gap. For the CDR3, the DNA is TGTGCCAGCAGCTTGGGCCCGGTGGGAGGAGGGACTATGAGGGACACTGAAGCTTTCTTT. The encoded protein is CASSLGPVGGGTMRDTEAFF.

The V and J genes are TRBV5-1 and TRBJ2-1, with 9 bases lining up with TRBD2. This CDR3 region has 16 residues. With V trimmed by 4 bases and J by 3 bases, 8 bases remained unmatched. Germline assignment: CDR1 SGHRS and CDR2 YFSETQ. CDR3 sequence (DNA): TGCGCCAGCAGCCTCCGACAGACTAGCGGCTACAATGAGCAGTTCTTC. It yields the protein CASSLRQTSGYNEQFF.

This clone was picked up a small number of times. The CDR3 spells CASSQVLAGGAMTYEQYF. The CDR3 DNA reads TGCGCCAGCAGCCAAGTACTAGCGGGGGGCGCTATGACCTACGAGCAGTACTTC. The chain uses TRBV4-1 and TRBJ2-7; 12 bases align to TRBD2. Looked up from germline, CDR1 is MGHRA and CDR2 is YSYEKL. J gave up 2 bases and V 1 base, and 9 bases lay outside the gene matches. The CDR3 runs to 18 residues.

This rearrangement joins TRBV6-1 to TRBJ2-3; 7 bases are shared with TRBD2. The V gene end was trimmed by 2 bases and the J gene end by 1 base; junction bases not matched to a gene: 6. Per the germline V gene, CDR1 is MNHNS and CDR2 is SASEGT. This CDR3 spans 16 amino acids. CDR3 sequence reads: CASSETIAGGTDTQYF. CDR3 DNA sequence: TGTGCCAGCAGTGAAACGATCGCGGGAGGCACAGATACGCAGTATTTT.

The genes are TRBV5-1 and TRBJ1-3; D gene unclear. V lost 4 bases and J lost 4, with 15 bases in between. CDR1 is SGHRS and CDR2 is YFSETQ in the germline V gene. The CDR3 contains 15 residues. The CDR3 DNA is TGCGCCAGCAGCCAAGGACGGCCGACGGGAAACACCATATATTTT. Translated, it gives CASSQGRPTGNTIYF.

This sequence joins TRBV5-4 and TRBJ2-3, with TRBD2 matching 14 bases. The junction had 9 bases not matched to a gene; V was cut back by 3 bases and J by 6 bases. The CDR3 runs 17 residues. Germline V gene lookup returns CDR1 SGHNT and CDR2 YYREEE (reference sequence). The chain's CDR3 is CASSYLVTSGGVDTQYF. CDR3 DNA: TGTGCCAGCAGCTACCTGGTGACTAGCGGGGGGGTTGATACGCAGTATTTT.

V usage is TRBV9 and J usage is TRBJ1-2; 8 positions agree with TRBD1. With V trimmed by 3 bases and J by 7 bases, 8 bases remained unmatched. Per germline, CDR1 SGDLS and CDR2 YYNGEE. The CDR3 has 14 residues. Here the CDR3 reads CASSADSTGGGYTF. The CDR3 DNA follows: TGTGCCAGCAGCGCCGACTCAACAGGGGGTGGCTACACCTTC.

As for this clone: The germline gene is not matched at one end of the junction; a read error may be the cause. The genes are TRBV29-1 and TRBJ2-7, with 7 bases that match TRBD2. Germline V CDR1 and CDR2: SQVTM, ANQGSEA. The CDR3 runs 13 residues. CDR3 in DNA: TGCAGCGTCGAAGGGGACTACCCCTACGAGCAGTACTTC. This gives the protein CSVEGDYPYEQYF.

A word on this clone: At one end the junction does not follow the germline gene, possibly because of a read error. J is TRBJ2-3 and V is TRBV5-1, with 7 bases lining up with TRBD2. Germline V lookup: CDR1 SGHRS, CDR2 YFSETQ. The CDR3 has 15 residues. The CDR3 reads CASSLGGTNTNTQYF. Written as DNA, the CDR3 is TGCGCCAGCAGTTTGGGGGGGACTAACACAAATACGCAGTATTTT.

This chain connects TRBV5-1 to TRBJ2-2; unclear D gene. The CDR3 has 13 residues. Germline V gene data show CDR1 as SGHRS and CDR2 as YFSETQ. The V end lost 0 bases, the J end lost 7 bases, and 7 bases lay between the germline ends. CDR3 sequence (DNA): TGCGCCAGCAGCTTGGTGCAGAACGGGGAGCTGTTTTTT. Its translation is CASSLVQNGELFF.

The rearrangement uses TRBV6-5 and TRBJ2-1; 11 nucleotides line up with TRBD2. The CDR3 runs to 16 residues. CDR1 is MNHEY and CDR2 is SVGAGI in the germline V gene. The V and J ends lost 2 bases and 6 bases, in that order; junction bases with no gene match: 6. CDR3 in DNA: TGTGCCAGCAGTTACCGAATAGCGGGAGGGATCAATGAGCAGTTCTTC. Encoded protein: CASSYRIAGGINEQFF.

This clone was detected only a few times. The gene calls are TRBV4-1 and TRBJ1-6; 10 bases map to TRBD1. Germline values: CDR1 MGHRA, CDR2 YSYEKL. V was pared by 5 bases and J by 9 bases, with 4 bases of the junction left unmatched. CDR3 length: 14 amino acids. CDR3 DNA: TGCGCCAGCAGCAACCGGGACAGGGGTTCACCCCTCCACTTT. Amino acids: CASSNRDRGSPLHF.

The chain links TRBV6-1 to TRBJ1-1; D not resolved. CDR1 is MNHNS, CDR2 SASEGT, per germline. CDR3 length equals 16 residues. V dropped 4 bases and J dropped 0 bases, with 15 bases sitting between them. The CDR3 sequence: CASSGREWGVNTEAFF. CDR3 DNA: TGTGCCAGCAGTGGTCGAGAGTGGGGAGTGAACACTGAAGCTTTCTTT.

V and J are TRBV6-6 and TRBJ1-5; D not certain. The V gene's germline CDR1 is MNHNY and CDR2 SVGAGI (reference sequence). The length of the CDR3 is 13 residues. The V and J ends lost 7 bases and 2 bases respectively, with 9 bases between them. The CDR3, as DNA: TGTGCCAGCACTATAGCTGGCAATCAGCCCCAGCATTTT. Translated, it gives CASTIAGNQPQHF.

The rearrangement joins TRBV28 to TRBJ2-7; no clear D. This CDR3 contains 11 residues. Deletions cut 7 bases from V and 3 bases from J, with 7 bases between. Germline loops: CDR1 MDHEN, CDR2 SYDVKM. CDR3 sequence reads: CASKGIYEQYF. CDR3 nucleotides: TGTGCCAGCAAGGGAATCTACGAGCAGTACTTC.

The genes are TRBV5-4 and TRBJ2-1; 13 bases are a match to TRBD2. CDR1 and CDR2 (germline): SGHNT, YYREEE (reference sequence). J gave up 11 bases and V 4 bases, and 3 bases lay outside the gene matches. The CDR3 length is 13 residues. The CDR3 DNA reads TGTGCCAGCAGCGCTGGGACTAGCGGGAAGCAGTTCTTC. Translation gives CASSAGTSGKQFF.

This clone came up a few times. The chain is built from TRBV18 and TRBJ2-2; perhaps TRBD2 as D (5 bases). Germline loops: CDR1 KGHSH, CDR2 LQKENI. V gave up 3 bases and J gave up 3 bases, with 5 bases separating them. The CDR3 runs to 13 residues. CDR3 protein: CASSPDYTGELFF. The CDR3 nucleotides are TGTGCCAGCTCACCGGACTACACCGGGGAGCTGTTTTTT.

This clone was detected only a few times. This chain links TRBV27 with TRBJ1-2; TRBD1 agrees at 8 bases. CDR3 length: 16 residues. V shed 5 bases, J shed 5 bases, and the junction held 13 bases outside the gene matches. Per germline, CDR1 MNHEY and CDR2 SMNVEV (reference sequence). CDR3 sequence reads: CASSITTAGGQYGYTF. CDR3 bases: TGTGCCAGCAGTATAACCACTGCAGGGGGCCAGTATGGCTACACCTTC.